The entry below describes one T cell receptor beta chain. The sample originates from a study of blood T cell repertoires in COVID-19. Overall study: From the United States, Italy and Spain came samples of acute and convalescent COVID-19. In each case, the material was cDNA or gDNA derived from T cells, B-cell-depleted T cells, or PBMCs.

The length of the CDR3 is 15 residues. As originally analysed: Amplification of reference gene primers was used by the study to estimate nucleated cell counts. The table came from immunoSEQ multiplex PCR; TCRdb's copy has only in-frame clones and leaves some out. V and J calls and clone size are given by that table; D and trimming were obtained from the DNA. The sample lists approximately 200,000 clones; 70% to 90% were seen once. The sequenced sample consisted of peripheral blood. V gene TRBV21-1 combines with J gene TRBJ1-4; the D call in the table, TRBD1, was not verified against the DNA. TRBV21-1 is recorded as a pseudogene. The source of this sequence is a woman aged 25-40 years with active or convalescent COVID-19. The CDR3 nucleotides are TGTGCCAGCAGCAAAGCGGACAGGGACACGGAAAAACTGTTTTTT. It yields the protein CASSKADRDTEKLFF.